Listed below are T cell receptor beta chains from one sample, sequenced in a study of identical twins' blood T cells. TCRdb analysed the 5' RACE reads with MiXCR anew, one entry per CDR3 protein. The sample has 350,000 to 400,000 distinct CDR3 sequences, around 30% seen once. Sequenced sample: PBMCs. These receptors were taken from a woman aged 18 to 55 in good health. Each CDR3 is given with its conserved first and last residue. The D gene is left open where the match is weak. Where a row states a size, it is once, few, many or the class of an expanded clone; other rows omit it.

j_gene	v_gene	d_gene	abundance	CDR3aa	CDR3nt
TRBJ1-3	TRBV18	NA	NA	CASSPSGAPGNTIYF	TGTGCCAGCTCACCTTCGGGGGCGCCTGGAAACACCATATATTTT
TRBJ1-3	TRBV3-1	NA	NA	CASSQERAFSGNTIYF	TGTGCCAGCAGCCAAGAAAGGGCATTCTCTGGAAACACCATATATTTT
TRBJ2-7	TRBV28	NA	NA	CASNDNKFYEQYF	TGTGCCAGCAATGACAATAAGTTCTACGAGCAGTACTTC
TRBJ1-6	TRBV18	TRBD1	NA	CASSPLVTGDYNSPLHF	TGTGCCAGCTCACCACTGGTGACAGGGGATTATAATTCACCCCTCCACTTT
TRBJ1-2	TRBV4-3	NA	few	CASSEDWPGYGYTF	TGCGCCAGCAGCGAAGACTGGCCCGGCTATGGCTACACCTTC
TRBJ1-4	TRBV29-1	NA	many	CSVGDGATNEKLFF	TGCAGCGTTGGGGACGGTGCAACTAATGAAAAACTGTTTTTT
TRBJ2-1	TRBV6-5	TRBD2	few	CASRLAVTYNEQFF	TGTGCCAGCAGACTAGCGGTGACATACAATGAGCAGTTCTTC
TRBJ2-3	TRBV5-6	NA	few	CASSPWGTDTQYF	TGTGCCAGCAGCCCATGGGGCACAGATACGCAGTATTTT
TRBJ1-2	TRBV29-1	NA	NA	CSVERTGSGYTF	TGCAGCGTTGAACGGACCGGGAGCGGCTACACCTTC
TRBJ1-2	TRBV29-1	NA	NA	CSVAGANGYTF	TGCAGCGTTGCGGGGGCGAATGGCTACACCTTC
TRBJ1-5	TRBV15	NA	NA	CATSRDREGGQPQHF	TGTGCCACCAGCAGAGATCGTGAGGGAGGTCAGCCCCAGCATTTT
TRBJ2-2	TRBV2	NA	many	CASTFFGELFF	TGTGCCAGCACATTCTTCGGGGAGCTGTTTTTT
TRBJ1-1	TRBV13	NA	NA	CAGSSRQARQTEAFF	TGTGCCGGCAGCTCCAGACAGGCCCGGCAAACTGAAGCTTTCTTT
TRBJ2-1	TRBV7-2	NA	NA	CASSFGIPYPEQFF	TGTGCCAGCAGCTTTGGGATTCCTTACCCTGAGCAGTTCTTC
TRBJ2-1	TRBV11-3	TRBD2	few	CASSLGTRFNEQFF	TGTGCCAGCAGCTTAGGGACTAGGTTCAATGAGCAGTTCTTC
TRBJ2-5	TRBV6-2/TRBV6-3	NA	NA	CASSYGVTYQETQYF	TGTGCCAGCAGTTACGGTGTGACGTACCAAGAGACCCAGTACTTC
TRBJ1-5	TRBV19	TRBD1	NA	CASTRQGRNQPQHF	TGTGCCAGTACCCGACAGGGGCGGAATCAGCCCCAGCATTTT
TRBJ1-2	TRBV12-3/TRBV12-4	TRBD1	many	CASKKQGMHGYTF	TGTGCCAGCAAGAAACAGGGGATGCATGGCTACACCTTC
TRBJ1-1	TRBV5-1	NA	NA	CASSLQGDGTEAFF	TGCGCCAGCAGCTTACAGGGTGACGGCACTGAAGCTTTCTTT
TRBJ1-1	TRBV6-6	NA	many	CASSYSRRNTEAFF	TGTGCCAGCAGTTACTCACGGAGAAACACTGAAGCTTTCTTT
TRBJ2-5	TRBV6-1	NA	NA	CASRTGKPQETQYF	TGTGCCAGCAGGACCGGGAAACCCCAAGAGACCCAGTACTTC
TRBJ2-1	TRBV6-1	NA	few	CASSERSRGDEQFF	TGTGCCAGCAGTGAAAGGTCCCGAGGGGATGAGCAGTTCTTC
TRBJ1-1	TRBV12-5	NA	NA	CAGALGNTEAFF	TGTGCTGGCGCACTGGGGAACACTGAAGCTTTCTTT
TRBJ1-1	TRBV5-1	NA	NA	CASIFRGLNTEAFF	TGCGCCAGCATTTTTCGGGGCCTGAACACTGAAGCTTTCTTT
TRBJ2-1	TRBV27	TRBD2	NA	CASSLISGGPNEQFF	TGTGCCAGCAGTTTAATTAGCGGGGGCCCGAATGAGCAGTTCTTC
TRBJ1-1	TRBV12-3/TRBV12-4	NA	few	CASSSPGEVEAFF	TGTGCCAGCAGTTCCCCCGGGGAGGTTGAAGCTTTCTTT
TRBJ1-2	TRBV20-1	TRBD1	NA	CSASIGTGVSYGYTF	TGCAGTGCTAGCATAGGGACAGGGGTATCCTATGGCTACACCTTC
TRBJ1-2	TRBV3-1	NA	few	CASSQVGGGDLHTF	TGTGCCAGCAGCCAAGTAGGTGGGGGAGATCTTCACACCTTC
TRBJ2-5	TRBV20-1	TRBD2	NA	CSATGGQTQYF	TGCAGTGCTACGGGGGGTCAGACCCAGTACTTC
TRBJ2-7	TRBV6-2/TRBV6-3	TRBD2	few	CASRFSGTSNEQYF	TGTGCCAGCAGATTCTCCGGGACTAGCAACGAGCAGTACTTC
TRBJ2-3	TRBV20-1	TRBD1	few	CSARRGTGFADTQYF	TGCAGTGCCCGCCGAGGGACAGGGTTTGCAGATACGCAGTATTTT
TRBJ1-1	TRBV20-1	NA	many	CSARVLGRTYTEAFF	TGCAGTGCTAGAGTTCTCGGCAGGACATACACTGAAGCTTTCTTT
TRBJ1-3	TRBV4-2	NA	NA	CASSQDPGGNTIYF	TGTGCCAGCAGCCAAGATCCGGGAGGAAACACCATATATTTT
TRBJ1-1	TRBV11-2	NA	NA	CASTPFTEAFF	TGTGCCAGCACCCCCTTTACTGAAGCTTTCTTT
TRBJ2-3	TRBV7-9	TRBD2	NA	CASNLAVWGTDTQYF	TGTGCCAGCAACCTAGCGGTATGGGGCACAGATACGCAGTATTTT
TRBJ2-2	TRBV5-8	NA	few	CASSLWETGGELFF	TGTGCCAGCAGCTTGTGGGAGACCGGCGGGGAGCTGTTTTTT
TRBJ2-2	TRBV5-1	NA	once	CASSLIGLPGNTGELFF	TGCGCCAGCAGCTTGATTGGACTTCCCGGGAACACCGGGGAGCTGTTTTTT
TRBJ1-4	TRBV20-1	TRBD1	NA	CSARVQGALKLFF	TGCAGTGCTAGAGTTCAGGGGGCACTGAAACTGTTTTTT
TRBJ1-6	TRBV6-2/TRBV6-3	NA	few	CASSFSFRPLHF	TGTGCCAGCAGTTTTTCCTTCAGACCCCTCCACTTT
TRBJ2-7	TRBV29-1	NA	few	CSVEGGHSSEQYF	TGCAGCGTTGAAGGGGGCCATAGCAGCGAGCAGTACTTC
TRBJ2-3	TRBV12-3/TRBV12-4	NA	NA	CASSLSVGPQEYF	TGTGCCAGCAGTTTAAGTGTCGGCCCCCAGGAGTATTTT
TRBJ1-2	TRBV6-5	NA	NA	CASSPRVTTGYTF	TGTGCCAGCTCCCCCAGGGTAACAACTGGCTACACCTTC
TRBJ2-5	TRBV19	NA	few	CASSRTFGETQYF	TGTGCCAGTAGTCGGACATTTGGTGAGACCCAGTACTTC
TRBJ2-1	TRBV6-2/TRBV6-3	NA	NA	CASILAGEQFF	TGTGCCAGCATCCTCGCCGGTGAGCAGTTCTTC
TRBJ1-1	TRBV5-1	NA	few	CASSLDRDVFTEAFF	TGCGCCAGCAGCTTGGACAGGGACGTTTTCACTGAAGCTTTCTTT
TRBJ1-1	TRBV7-9	NA	NA	CASSLVLFWDAEAFF	TGTGCCAGCAGCTTAGTTCTTTTTTGGGATGCTGAAGCTTTCTTT
TRBJ2-2	TRBV11-1	TRBD2	NA	CASSLGLAGGLNTGEQFF	TGTGCCAGCAGCTTGGGGCTAGCGGGGGGGCTTAACACCGGGGAGCAGTTTTTT